The 28 T cell receptor beta chains given below trace back to one sample, sequenced in a study of OX40 agonist ivuxolimab in advanced cancers. The method was immunoSEQ multiplex PCR; TCRdb's version includes in-frame clones alone and lacks a portion of them. The repertoire consists of under 30,000 clones, with 84% occurring once and the leading ten covering 14%. Source: CD4+ or CD8+ T cells sorted from blood, taken in a trial of the OX40 agonist ivuxolimab. The origin of the receptors is an adult with an advanced solid tumor such as melanoma, head and neck, liver or kidney cancer.

This chain joins TRBV7-6 and TRBJ1-5; the D gene is possibly TRBD1 (6 bases). Trimming removed 1 base at V and 1 base at J, with 14 bases between. Germline V lookup: CDR1 SGHVS, CDR2 FNYEAQ. The CDR3 is made up of 17 amino acids. As DNA, the CDR3 is TGTGCCAGCAGCTTAGGCAATAACAGGGAAAGCAATCAGCCCCAGCATTTT. This translates into CASSLGNNRESNQPQHF.

This chain links TRBV15 with TRBJ1-5; D may be TRBD1 (5 bases). This CDR3 spans 15 amino acids. Deletions cut 11 bases from V and 1 base from J, with 18 bases between. Germline V CDR1 and CDR2: LNHNV, YYDKDF (reference sequence). The CDR3 loop is CAHRLRGWSNQPQHF. The DNA for the CDR3 is TGTGCCCACCGACTGAGGGGTTGGAGCAATCAGCCCCAGCATTTT.

V is TRBV7-2 and J is TRBJ2-3; D might be TRBD1 (6 bases). The V gene's germline CDR1 is SGHTA and CDR2 FQGNSA. V lost 6 bases, J lost 2 bases, and 18 bases lay in between. CDR3 length equals 16 residues. The CDR3 DNA reads as TGTGCCAGCAGTCTTAGGGTGGGACATACCACAGATACGCAGTATTTT. Protein: CASSLRVGHTTDTQYF. The full variable domain, completed using reference TRBV7-2 and TRBJ2-3, is GAGVSQSPSNKVTEKGKDVELRCDPISGHTALYWYRQSLGQGLEFLIYFQGNSAPDKSGLPSDRFSAERTGGSVSTLTIQRTQQEDSAVYLCASSLRVGHTTDTQYFGPGTRLTVL.

This chain links TRBV13 with TRBJ1-4, with D perhaps TRBD1 (5 bases). The CDR3 has 16 amino acids. In germline, CDR1 is PRHDT, CDR2 FYEKMQ (reference sequence). V was cut by 0 bases and J by 5 bases, with 13 bases left in between. The CDR3 spells CASSLGIGVLNEKLFF. CDR3 bases: TGTGCCAGCAGCTTAGGCATAGGGGTTTTGAATGAAAAACTGTTTTTT.

This clone appeared once. The chain uses TRBV6-5 and TRBJ2-1, with TRBD1 as a possible D gene (6 bases). V gave up 2 bases and J gave up 1 base, with 12 bases separating them. This CDR3 is 16 amino acids long. The V gene's germline CDR1 is MNHEY and CDR2 SVGAGI. The CDR3: CASSYEHRVSYNEQFF. CDR3 bases: TGTGCCAGCAGTTACGAGCACAGGGTATCCTACAATGAGCAGTTCTTC.

The chain recombines TRBV5-5 with TRBJ2-7; tentative D call: TRBD1 (6 bases). The CDR3 spans 17 residues. V lost 0 bases to trimming and J lost 0 bases, with 16 bases between them. In germline, CDR1 is SGHKS, CDR2 YYEKEE (reference sequence). CDR3 DNA: TGTGCCAGCAGCTTGGAAGCTCCGGGACATCACTCCTACGAGCAGTACTTC. Translating gives CASSLEAPGHHSYEQYF. The entire variable domain, with the rest obtained from reference TRBV5-5 and TRBJ2-7, is as follows: DAGVTQSPTHLIKTRGQQVTLRCSPISGHKSVSWYQQVLGQGPQFIFQYYEKEERGRGNFPDRFSARQFPNYSSELNVNALLLGDSALYLCASSLEAPGHHSYEQYFGPGTRLTVT.

The V and J genes are TRBV2 and TRBJ2-7, with a tentative D call TRBD1 (5 bases). The germline V and J ends were trimmed by 10 bases and 5 bases, with 15 bases remaining between them. CDR1 is SNHLY and CDR2 is FYNNEI in the germline V gene. This CDR3 is 12 amino acids long. In nucleotides, the CDR3 is TGTGCCACTACTAAAAGGGGTCACGAGCAGTACTTC. This gives the protein CATTKRGHEQYF.

The gene calls are TRBV7-2 and TRBJ2-5; 9 bases fit TRBD1. V trimming: 5 bases; J trimming: 14 bases; junction bases outside the gene matches: 6. From germline, CDR1 is SGHTA and CDR2 FQGNSA. The CDR3 spans 11 residues. CDR3 coding DNA: TGTGCCAGCAGCCCTGGACAGGGGAAATACTTC. Residues: CASSPGQGKYF.

CDR3 bases: TGTGCCAGCAGCTGGACAGTCTCCCTGGATACGCAGTATTTT. Translating it yields CASSWTVSLDTQYF. This chain links TRBV7-8 with TRBJ2-3, with D possibly matching TRBD1 (6 bases). The CDR3 sequence is 14 residues long. The V end was cut by 4 bases, the J end by 6 bases, with 14 bases between. Germline values: CDR1 SGHVS, CDR2 FQNEAQ.

The chain joins TRBV7-9 to TRBJ2-7; a possible D gene is TRBD1 (5 bases). This CDR3 is built from 15 residues. Deletions cut 3 bases from V and 0 bases from J, with 12 bases between. Germline V gene sequence: CDR1 SEHNR, CDR2 FQNEAQ (reference sequence). In DNA form, the CDR3 reads TGTGCCAGCAGCTTTGGACAATCCCTCTCCTACGAGCAGTACTTC. It specifies CASSFGQSLSYEQYF.

CDR3 DNA: TGTGCCAGCAGCACGACAGGGGGTGGGACCTACGAGCAGTACTTC. Translation gives CASSTTGGGTYEQYF. The rearrangement uses TRBV7-9 and TRBJ2-7, with 9 nucleotides matching TRBD1. Trimming removed 5 bases from V and 2 bases from J; junction bases left unmatched: 7. Looked up from germline, CDR1 is SEHNR and CDR2 is FQNEAQ (reference sequence). This CDR3 has 15 residues. Variable domain in full (rest from reference TRBV7-9 and TRBJ2-7): DTGVSQNPRHKITKRGQNVTFRCDPISEHNRLYWYRQTLGQGPEFLTYFQNEAQLEKSRLLSDRFSAERPKGSFSTLEIQRTEQGDSAMYLCASSTTGGGTYEQYFGPGTRLTVT.

This clone was counted a few times. Other DNA sequences in this sample translate to the same CDR3. The chain links TRBV6-6 to TRBJ2-7; D not resolved. Per the germline V gene, CDR1 is MNHNY and CDR2 is SVGAGI (reference sequence). The CDR3 is 11 amino acids. V was trimmed by 0 bases and J by 6 bases, leaving 3 bases between them. DNA for the CDR3: TGTGCCAGCAGTTACTCGGGCGAGCAGTACTTC. This sequence encodes CASSYSGEQYF.

This clone was picked up one time. The V gene is TRBV4-1, the J gene TRBJ1-1; 7 positions agree with TRBD1. Germline CDR1 and CDR2: MGHRA and YSYEKL. V was clipped by 2 bases and J by 7 bases; unmatched bases: 1. The CDR3 has 12 amino acids. The CDR3 DNA is TGCGCCAGCAGCCAACGGGACAGTGAAGCTTTCTTT. Protein product: CASSQRDSEAFF.

The V call is TRBV4-3, the J call TRBJ2-7; D possibly corresponds to TRBD1 (5 bases). CDR3 length: 15 residues. V was trimmed by 2 bases and J by 1 base, leaving 12 bases between them. CDR1 is LGHNA, CDR2 YSLEER, per germline. The CDR3 nucleotides are TGCGCCAGCAGCCAATACGTAGGGGTATCCTACGAGCAGTACTTC. Its protein product is CASSQYVGVSYEQYF.

This clone was observed once. The V and J genes are TRBV11-1 and TRBJ2-1; the D gene is possibly TRBD2 (6 bases). The V gene's germline CDR1 is SGHAT and CDR2 FQDESV (reference sequence). The V end lost 3 bases, the J end lost 0 bases, and 12 bases lay between the germline ends. The CDR3 is 16 amino acids. The CDR3: CASSFLAGSSYNEQFF. CDR3 coding DNA: TGTGCCAGCAGCTTCCTAGCCGGGAGCTCCTACAATGAGCAGTTCTTC.

V and J are TRBV6-6 and TRBJ2-7, with 9 bases that match TRBD2. V lost 2 bases, J lost 0 bases, and 2 bases stayed unmatched. The CDR3 has 15 amino acids. Germline V lookup: CDR1 MNHNY, CDR2 SVGAGI (reference sequence). The CDR3 DNA sequence: TGTGCCAGCAGTTACGGTAGCGGGAGCTCCTACGAGCAGTACTTC. The encoded protein is CASSYGSGSSYEQYF.

The V call is TRBV10-2, the J call TRBJ2-5, with D possibly being TRBD1 (5 bases). The CDR3 has 15 amino acids. Trimming removed 4 bases at V and 4 bases at J, with 16 bases between. Germline CDR1 is WSHSY and CDR2 is SAAADI. The DNA of the CDR3 is TGCGCCAGCAGTGTAGTACAGGCCAGGTCAGAGACCCAGTACTTC. Encoded protein: CASSVVQARSETQYF.

The chain combines TRBV27 with TRBJ1-2; maybe TRBD1 (6 bases). Looked up from germline, CDR1 is MNHEY and CDR2 is SMNVEV (reference sequence). Trimming shortened V by 3 bases and J by 3 bases, and 8 bases separated the two germline ends. The CDR3 covers 13 residues. The CDR3 protein is CASSFGGHYGYTF. Written as DNA, the CDR3 is TGTGCCAGCAGTTTCGGGGGCCACTATGGCTACACCTTC.

This chain joins TRBV10-3 and TRBJ2-1, with D uncertain. The CDR3 is made up of 11 amino acids. V lost 0 bases and J lost 6, with 0 bases in between. Germline V lookup: CDR1 ENHRY, CDR2 SYGVKD. CDR3 nucleotide sequence: TGTGCCATCAGTGAGTCCAATGAGCAGTTCTTC. This gives the protein CAISESNEQFF.

The chain has TRBV4-1 and TRBJ1-2; D remains ambiguous. The CDR3 runs to 12 residues. Looked up from germline, CDR1 is MGHRA and CDR2 is YSYEKL. Deletions cut 5 bases from V and 3 bases from J, with 7 bases between. CDR3 sequence: CASSSLDYGYTF. The CDR3 DNA sequence: TGCGCCAGCAGCTCCCTAGACTATGGCTACACCTTC.

The chain joins TRBV6-4 to TRBJ2-3; the match to TRBD2 covers 8 bases. CDR1 and CDR2 (germline): MRHNA, SNTAGT. This CDR3 contains 16 residues. V was clipped by 0 bases and J by 4 bases; unmatched bases: 6. CDR3 residues: CASSDSIAGGPDTQYF. CDR3 DNA: TGTGCCAGCAGTGACTCGATTGCGGGGGGCCCAGATACGCAGTATTTT.

The rearrangement links TRBV6-6 to TRBJ1-1, with TRBD1 matching 7 bases. This CDR3 spans 15 amino acids. The V and J ends lost 4 bases and 2 bases, in that order; junction bases with no gene match: 7. CDR1 and CDR2 (germline): MNHNY, SVGAGI (reference sequence). In DNA form, the CDR3 reads TGTGCCAGCAGTTCGTGGACAGGACAAAACACTGAAGCTTTCTTT. Translated: CASSSWTGQNTEAFF.

The V and J genes are TRBV6-5 and TRBJ2-5; 7 bases match TRBD1. Trimming took 5 bases from V and 5 from J; bases not matched to a gene: 5. This CDR3 is built from 13 residues. CDR1 is MNHEY, CDR2 SVGAGI, per germline. The CDR3 nucleotides are TGTGCCAGCAGTCTTGGACAGGCCGAGACCCAGTACTTC. It is translated as CASSLGQAETQYF.

This chain uses TRBV19 with TRBJ1-1; D gene uncertain. This CDR3 is 12 amino acids long. V was clipped by 5 bases and J by 2 bases, with 6 bases between them. Germline V gene data show CDR1 as LNHDA and CDR2 as SQIVND (reference sequence). The CDR3, as DNA: TGTGCCAGTAGTCCCAGTAACACTGAAGCTTTCTTT. Encoded protein: CASSPSNTEAFF.

The J gene is TRBJ1-6, the V gene TRBV5-6; no firm D call. Germline lookup yields CDR1 SGHDT and CDR2 YYEEEE. V was trimmed by 0 bases and J by 0 bases, leaving 10 bases between them. The CDR3 covers 17 residues. The CDR3 region is CASSLDYLSSYNSPLHF. The CDR3 nucleotides read TGTGCCAGCAGCTTGGACTACTTGAGCTCCTATAATTCACCCCTCCACTTT.

The chain recombines TRBV27 with TRBJ2-7, with D perhaps given as TRBD1 or TRBD2 (7 bases each). Germline lookup yields CDR1 MNHEY and CDR2 SMNVEV (reference sequence). This CDR3 contains 15 residues. V dropped 2 bases and J dropped 3 bases, with 14 bases sitting between them. The CDR3 bases are TGTGCCAGCAGTTTAAACCCAGGGGGGGGCTACGAGCAGTACTTC. Translated, it gives CASSLNPGGGYEQYF.

Comment on this clone: Additional DNA sequences in this sample encode the identical CDR3. The chain employs TRBV9 and TRBJ1-4; D perhaps matches TRBD1 (6 bases). The CDR3 runs to 15 residues. Germline CDR1 SGDLS, CDR2 YYNGEE. V gave up 0 bases and J gave up 6 bases, with 12 bases separating them. CDR3 sequence (DNA): TGTGCCAGCAGCGTAGGTACAGGGAGCGATGAAAAACTGTTTTTT. Its translation is CASSVGTGSDEKLFF.

The rearrangement joins TRBV6-5 to TRBJ1-1, with TRBD1 matching over 8 bases. The CDR3 consists of 13 residues. Per the germline V gene, CDR1 is MNHEY and CDR2 is SVGAGI. The trim removed 6 bases at V and 4 bases at J, leaving 4 bases unmatched. This CDR3 reads CASRTGAATEAFF. The CDR3, as DNA: TGTGCCAGCAGGACAGGGGCAGCCACTGAAGCTTTCTTT.